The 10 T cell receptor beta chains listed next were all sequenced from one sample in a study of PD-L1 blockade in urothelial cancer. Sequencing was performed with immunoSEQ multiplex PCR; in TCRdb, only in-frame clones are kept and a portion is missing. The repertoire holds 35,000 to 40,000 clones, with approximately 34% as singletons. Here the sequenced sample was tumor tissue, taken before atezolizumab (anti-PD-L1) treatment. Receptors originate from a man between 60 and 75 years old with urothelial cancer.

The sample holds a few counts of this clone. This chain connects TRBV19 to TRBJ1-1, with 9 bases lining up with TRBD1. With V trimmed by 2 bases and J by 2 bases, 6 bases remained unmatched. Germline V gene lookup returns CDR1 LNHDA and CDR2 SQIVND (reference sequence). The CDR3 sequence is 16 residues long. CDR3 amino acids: CASSILQGAINTEAFF. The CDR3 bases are TGTGCCAGTAGTATACTACAGGGGGCGATCAACACTGAAGCTTTCTTT. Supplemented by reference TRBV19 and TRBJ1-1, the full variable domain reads DGGITQSPKYLFRKEGQNVTLSCEQNLNHDAMYWYRQDPGQGLRLIYYSQIVNDFQKGDIAEGYSVSREKKESFPLTVTSAQKNPTAFYLCASSILQGAINTEAFFGQGTRLTVV.

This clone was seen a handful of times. DNA of the CDR3: TGCGCCAGCAGCCAAGATCGAGGGACATCCCAACAAGAGACCCAGTACTTC. Translation: CASSQDRGTSQQETQYF. The J gene is TRBJ2-5, the V gene TRBV4-1, with D perhaps matching TRBD1 (6 bases). Germline lookup yields CDR1 MGHRA and CDR2 YSYEKL. This CDR3 contains 17 residues. The V end was cut by 0 bases, the J end by 2 bases, with 16 bases between.

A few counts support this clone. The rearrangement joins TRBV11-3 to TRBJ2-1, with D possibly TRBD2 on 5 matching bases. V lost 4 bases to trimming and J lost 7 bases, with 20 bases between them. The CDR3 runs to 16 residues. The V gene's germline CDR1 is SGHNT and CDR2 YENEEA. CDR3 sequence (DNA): TGTGCCAGCAGCTCTTTTGGAGGCTACGGCGGAAATGAGCAGTTCTTC. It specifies CASSSFGGYGGNEQFF. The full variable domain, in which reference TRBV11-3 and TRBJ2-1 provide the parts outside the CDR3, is EAGVVQSPRYKIIEKKQPVAFWCNPISGHNTLYWYLQNLGQGPELLIRYENEEAVDDSQLPKDRFSAERLKGVDSTLKIQPAELGDSAVYLCASSSFGGYGGNEQFFGPGTRLTVL.

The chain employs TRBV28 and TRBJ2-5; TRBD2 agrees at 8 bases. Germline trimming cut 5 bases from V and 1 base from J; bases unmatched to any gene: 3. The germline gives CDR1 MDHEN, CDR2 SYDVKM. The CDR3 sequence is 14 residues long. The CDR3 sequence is CASSPRGGQETQYF. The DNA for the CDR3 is TGTGCCAGCAGTCCCCGGGGGGGCCAAGAGACCCAGTACTTC.

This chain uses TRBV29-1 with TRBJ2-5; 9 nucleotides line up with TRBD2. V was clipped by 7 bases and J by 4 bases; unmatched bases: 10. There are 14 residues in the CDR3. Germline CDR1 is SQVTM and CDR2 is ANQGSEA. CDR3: CSGLAGWRGETQYF. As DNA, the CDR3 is TGCAGCGGCCTAGCGGGATGGCGTGGAGAGACCCAGTACTTC.

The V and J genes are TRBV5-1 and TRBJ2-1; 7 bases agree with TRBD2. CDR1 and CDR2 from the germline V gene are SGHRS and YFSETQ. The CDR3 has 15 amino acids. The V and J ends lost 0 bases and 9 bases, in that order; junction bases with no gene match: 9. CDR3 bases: TGCGCCAGCAGCTTGGAAGGGACTACCCGCCTTGAGCAGTTCTTC. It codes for CASSLEGTTRLEQFF.

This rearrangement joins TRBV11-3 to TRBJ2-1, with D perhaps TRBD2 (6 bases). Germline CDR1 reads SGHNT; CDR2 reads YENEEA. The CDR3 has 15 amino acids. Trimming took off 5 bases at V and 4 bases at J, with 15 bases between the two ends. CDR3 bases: TGTGCCAGCAGCCTTAGCGGAGCACCTTACAATGAGCAGTTCTTC. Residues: CASSLSGAPYNEQFF.

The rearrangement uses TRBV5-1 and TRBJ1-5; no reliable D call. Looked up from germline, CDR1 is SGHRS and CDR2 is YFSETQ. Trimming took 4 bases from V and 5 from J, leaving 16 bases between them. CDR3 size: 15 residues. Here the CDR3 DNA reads TGCGCCAGCAGCCTGATGGACCGAGGGTATCAGCCCCAGCATTTT. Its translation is CASSLMDRGYQPQHF.

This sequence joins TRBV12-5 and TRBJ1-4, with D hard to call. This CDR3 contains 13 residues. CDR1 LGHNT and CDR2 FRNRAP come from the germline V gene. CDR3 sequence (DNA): TGTGCCAGCCAAAAACAGTTATATGAAAAACTGTTTTTT. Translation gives CASQKQLYEKLFF.

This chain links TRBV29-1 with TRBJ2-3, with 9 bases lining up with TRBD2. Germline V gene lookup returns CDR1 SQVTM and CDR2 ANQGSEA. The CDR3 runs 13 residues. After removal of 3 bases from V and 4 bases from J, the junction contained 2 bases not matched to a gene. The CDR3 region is CSVELAGADTQYF. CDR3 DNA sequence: TGCAGCGTTGAGTTAGCGGGAGCAGATACGCAGTATTTT.